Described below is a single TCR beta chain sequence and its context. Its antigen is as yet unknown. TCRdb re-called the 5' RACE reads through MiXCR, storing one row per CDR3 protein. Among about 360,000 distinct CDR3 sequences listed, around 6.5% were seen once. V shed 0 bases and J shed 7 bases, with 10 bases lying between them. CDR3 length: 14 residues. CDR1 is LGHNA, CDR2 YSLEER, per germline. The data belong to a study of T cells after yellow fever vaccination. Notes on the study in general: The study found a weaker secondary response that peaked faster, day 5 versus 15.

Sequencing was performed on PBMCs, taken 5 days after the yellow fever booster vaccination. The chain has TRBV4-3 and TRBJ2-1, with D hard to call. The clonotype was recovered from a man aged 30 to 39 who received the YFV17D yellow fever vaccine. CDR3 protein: CASSQDQFGNEQFF. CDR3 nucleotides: TGCGCCAGCAGCCAAGATCAATTTGGGAATGAGCAGTTCTTC.